These 18 T cell receptor beta chains share one sample of origin, sequenced in a study of blood T cell repertoires in COVID-19. Measured with immunoSEQ multiplex PCR; TCRdb has only the in-frame clones, and not every one. Of approximately 100,000 clones in the sample, 60% to 85% were seen once. What was sequenced was peripheral blood. The receptors were gathered from a man older than 75 with COVID-19, enrolled during active disease.

The chain carries TRBV27 and TRBJ1-6; D might be TRBD1 (6 bases). The germline CDR1 and CDR2 sequences are MNHEY and SMNVEV (reference sequence). The CDR3 runs to 17 residues. V gave up 0 bases and J gave up 6 bases, with 15 bases separating them. The CDR3 DNA reads TGTGCCAGCAGTTTATCCGGGACAAGTCACGGTAATTCACCCCTCCACTTT. As protein: CASSLSGTSHGNSPLHF.

The V gene is TRBV19, the J gene TRBJ2-1; TRBD2 matches 13 bases. With 0 bases clipped from V and 3 bases from J, the junction kept 2 bases outside the gene matches. The CDR3 runs 17 residues. Germline V gene sequence: CDR1 LNHDA, CDR2 SQIVND (reference sequence). Written as DNA, the CDR3 is TGTGCCAGTAGTATAGACAGACTAGCGGGAGGCTACAATGAGCAGTTCTTC. It yields the protein CASSIDRLAGGYNEQFF. Based on the CDR3 plus reference TRBV19 and TRBJ2-1, the full variable domain is DGGITQSPKYLFRKEGQNVTLSCEQNLNHDAMYWYRQDPGQGLRLIYYSQIVNDFQKGDIAEGYSVSREKKESFPLTVTSAQKNPTAFYLCASSIDRLAGGYNEQFFGPGTRLTVL.

The chain combines TRBV18 with TRBJ2-5; 11 positions agree with TRBD2. The germline V gene has CDR1 KGHSH and CDR2 LQKENI. Trimming at V came to 2 bases and at J to 5 bases, leaving 7 bases not matched to a gene. The CDR3 totals 16 residues. The CDR3 loop reads CASSPDSGRAPETQYF. CDR3 sequence (DNA): TGTGCCAGCTCACCAGATAGCGGGAGGGCACCGGAGACCCAGTACTTC.

The chain carries TRBV5-1 and TRBJ2-5; TRBD2 might be the D (5 bases). Germline V gene data show CDR1 as SGHRS and CDR2 as YFSETQ. Deletions cut 0 bases from V and 5 bases from J, with 14 bases between. There are 15 residues in the CDR3. The CDR3 nucleotides are TGCGCCAGCAGCTTGGGGGCTAGCCCTTGGGAGACCCAGTACTTC. This encodes CASSLGASPWETQYF.

The CDR3 loop is CASSAAINYGYTF. Written as DNA, the CDR3 is TGTGCCAGCTCCGCCGCGATAAATTATGGCTACACCTTC. The chain joins TRBV18 to TRBJ1-2; D is uncertain. Trimming shortened V by 6 bases and J by 5 bases, and 13 bases separated the two germline ends. Germline-derived CDR1 and CDR2 are KGHSH and LQKENI. This CDR3 has 13 amino acids.

The rearrangement links TRBV28 to TRBJ1-5, with 7 nucleotides matching TRBD1. Germline V CDR1 and CDR2: MDHEN, SYDVKM. The CDR3 is 14 residues long. The ends lost 7 bases at V and 2 bases at J; junction bases unmatched: 5. CDR3 nucleotides: TGTGCCAGCATAAACAGGGGTGGCAATCAGCCCCAGCATTTT. Translating it yields CASINRGGNQPQHF.

The CDR3 reads CASSPYRGDGNTIYF. CDR3 nucleotide sequence: TGTGCCAGCTCACCCTACAGGGGTGACGGAAACACCATATATTTT. The chain recombines TRBV18 with TRBJ1-3; TRBD1 matches 7 bases. The germline V gene has CDR1 KGHSH and CDR2 LQKENI. This CDR3 has 15 residues. With V trimmed by 3 bases and J by 4 bases, 6 bases remained unmatched.

The chain is built from TRBV7-9 and TRBJ2-1; possibly TRBD2 for D (5 bases). Germline values: CDR1 SEHNR, CDR2 FQNEAQ (reference sequence). The CDR3 spans 11 residues. V was pared by 8 bases and J by 10 bases, with 12 bases between. As DNA, the CDR3 is TGTGCCAGCGGGTGGGGAGTAGAGCAGTTCTTC. Protein sequence: CASGWGVEQFF.

This clone occurred a few times. The V gene is TRBV2, the J gene TRBJ1-1, with D possibly matching TRBD1 (6 bases). The length of the CDR3 is 13 residues. Trimming stripped 6 bases from V and 0 bases from J, with 8 bases between. From germline, CDR1 is SNHLY and CDR2 FYNNEI. Here the CDR3 reads CASSWTVNTEAFF. The CDR3 bases are TGTGCCAGCAGCTGGACAGTGAACACTGAAGCTTTCTTT.

The chain joins TRBV28 to TRBJ1-2; a possible D gene is TRBD1 (6 bases). The CDR3 runs to 17 residues. Germline V gene lookup returns CDR1 MDHEN and CDR2 SYDVKM. With 5 bases removed from V and 8 bases from J, the gap between germline ends came to 27 bases. The CDR3 loop reads CASSLYMDGTTVQGYTF. The CDR3 coding sequence is TGTGCCAGCAGTCTCTACATGGATGGGACAACCGTGCAAGGCTACACCTTC.

The V and J genes are TRBV6-5 and TRBJ2-7; tentative D call: TRBD2 (6 bases). The CDR3 spans 12 residues. Trimming cost V 6 bases and J 2 bases, with 8 bases left between them. Germline CDR1 reads MNHEY; CDR2 reads SVGAGI. CDR3 amino acids: CASRGGAYEQYF. Here the CDR3 DNA reads TGTGCCAGCAGGGGAGGAGCCTACGAGCAGTACTTC.

The rearrangement joins TRBV6-5 to TRBJ1-1; 7 bases agree with TRBD1. J lost 8 bases, V lost 4 bases, and 7 bases had no gene match. Germline CDR1 MNHEY, CDR2 SVGAGI. The CDR3 is made up of 13 amino acids. CDR3 nucleotide sequence: TGTGCCAGCAGTTCAAGAGGGGACAGAGAAGCTTTCTTT. This translates into CASSSRGDREAFF.

This clone turned up a few times. The sample carries other DNA sequences with the same CDR3. V is TRBV28 and J is TRBJ1-5; D remains unclear. V lost 5 bases and J 9 bases, leaving 11 bases between the germline ends. The CDR3 is 12 residues long. Germline V CDR1 and CDR2: MDHEN, SYDVKM. CDR3 amino acids: CASSPPRGPQHF. CDR3 DNA: TGTGCCAGCAGTCCCCCTCGGGGGCCCCAGCATTTT.

The table lists this clone with a count of one. The chain employs TRBV29-1 and TRBJ2-3, with 10 positions matching TRBD2. Germline V CDR1 and CDR2: SQVTM, ANQGSEA. V shed 3 bases, J shed 5 bases, and the junction held 11 bases outside the gene matches. CDR3 length equals 16 residues. The CDR3 DNA reads TGCAGCGTTGAGGGGGAGAGCGGGAGGGCCGAAGATACGCAGTATTTT. It codes for CSVEGESGRAEDTQYF.

The genes are TRBV5-5 and TRBJ2-2, with D unresolved. This CDR3 contains 15 residues. Germline CDR1 and CDR2: SGHKS and YYEKEE (reference sequence). Between the trimmed V and J ends, which lost 5 bases and 2 bases, there was a span of 13 bases. As DNA, the CDR3 is TGTGCCAGCAGGTATTGGCCAGGAAACACCGGGGAGCTGTTTTTT. It translates to CASRYWPGNTGELFF.

This chain joins TRBV29-1 and TRBJ2-7, with D maybe TRBD1 (5 bases). The V gene lost 7 bases and the J gene lost 3 bases, with 16 bases spanning the gap. Germline V gene data show CDR1 as SQVTM and CDR2 as ANQGSEA. This CDR3 comprises 13 residues. CDR3 residues: CSAVAGWGYEQYF. In nucleotides, the CDR3 is TGCAGCGCCGTTGCAGGGTGGGGCTACGAGCAGTACTTC.

The V gene is TRBV5-1, the J gene TRBJ2-2; 9 bases line up with TRBD1. Germline V lookup: CDR1 SGHRS, CDR2 YFSETQ. This CDR3 contains 14 residues. V trimming: 2 bases; J trimming: 10 bases; junction bases outside the gene matches: 6. CDR3 DNA sequence: TGCGCCAGCAGCTTACAGGGGGCGCCCCAGGAGCTGTTTTTT. It yields the protein CASSLQGAPQELFF. The full variable domain, its missing parts supplied by reference TRBV5-1 and TRBJ2-2, is KAGVTQTPRYLIKTRGQQVTLSCSPISGHRSVSWYQQTPGQGLQFLFEYFSETQRNKGNFPGRFSGRQFSNSRSEMNVSTLELGDSALYLCASSLQGAPQELFFGEGSRLTVL.

The chain uses TRBV11-2 and TRBJ2-7; 9 bases are a match to TRBD2. After removal of 0 bases from V and 2 bases from J, the junction contained 11 bases not matched to a gene. The germline V gene has CDR1 SGHAT and CDR2 FQNNGV. This CDR3 is built from 18 residues. In nucleotides, the CDR3 is TGTGCCAGCAGCTTAGAATCCCCGCGGGCGGGAGGGCCCTACGAGCAGTACTTC. It specifies CASSLESPRAGGPYEQYF.